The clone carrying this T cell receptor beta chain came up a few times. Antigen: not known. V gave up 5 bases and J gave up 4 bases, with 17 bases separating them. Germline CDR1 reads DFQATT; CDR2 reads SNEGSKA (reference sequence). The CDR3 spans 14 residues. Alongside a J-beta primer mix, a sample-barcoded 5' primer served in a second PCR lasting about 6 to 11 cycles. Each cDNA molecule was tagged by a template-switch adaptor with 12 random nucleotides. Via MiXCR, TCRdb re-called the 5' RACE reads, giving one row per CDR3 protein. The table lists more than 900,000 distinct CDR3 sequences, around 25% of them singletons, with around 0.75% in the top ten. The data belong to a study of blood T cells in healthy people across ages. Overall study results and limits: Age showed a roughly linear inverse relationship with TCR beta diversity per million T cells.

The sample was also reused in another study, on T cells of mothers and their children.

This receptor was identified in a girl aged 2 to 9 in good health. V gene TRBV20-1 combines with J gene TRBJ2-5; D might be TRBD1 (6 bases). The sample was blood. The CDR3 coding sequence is TGCAGTGCTGACAGAGGGGGTTCGAGAGAGACCCAGTACTTC. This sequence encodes CSADRGGSRETQYF.